A selection of T cell receptor beta chains follows, all from one sample in a study of blood T cells in healthy people across ages. MiXCR was run by TCRdb on the 5' RACE reads, yielding one entry per CDR3 protein. This sample has 950,000 to 1,200,000 distinct CDR3 sequences, with more than 30% found just once. Sequences were obtained from blood. The source of these receptors is a man aged 18 to 35 in good health. Both conserved end residues are part of each CDR3. Fields, in order: clone size, D gene, J gene, V gene, CDR3 protein, CDR3 DNA. D genes are given only for firm matches. Clone size appears in some rows only: once, few, many, or a class for an expanded clone.

size: few
D: TRBD1
J: TRBJ1-1
V: TRBV27
CDR3: CASSATDYLGQRNTEAFF
DNA: TGTGCCAGCAGTGCTACTGATTACTTGGGACAGAGGAACACTGAAGCTTTCTTT

size: NA
D: NA
J: TRBJ2-1
V: TRBV13
CDR3: CASSPKYRSAYNEQFF
DNA: TGTGCCAGCAGCCCAAAATACAGGTCAGCCTACAATGAGCAGTTCTTC

size: NA
D: NA
J: TRBJ2-5
V: TRBV11-3
CDR3: CASSLGIFRGGEETQYF
DNA: TGTGCCAGCAGCTTGGGGATATTCAGGGGCGGAGAAGAGACCCAGTACTTC

size: NA
D: NA
J: TRBJ1-5
V: TRBV6-1
CDR3: CASSISTAQPQHF
DNA: TGTGCCAGCAGTATCTCAACCGCTCAGCCCCAGCATTTT

size: few
D: TRBD1
J: TRBJ2-1
V: TRBV28
CDR3: CASSLIQGEYNEQFF
DNA: TGTGCCAGCAGTCTTATACAGGGGGAGTACAATGAGCAGTTCTTC

size: few
D: TRBD2
J: TRBJ2-3
V: TRBV7-2
CDR3: CASSWTSGGALDTQYF
DNA: TGTGCCAGCAGCTGGACTAGCGGGGGGGCCTTAGATACGCAGTATTTT

size: NA
D: TRBD2
J: TRBJ2-7
V: TRBV6-5
CDR3: CASSYGPGGLSSYEQYF
DNA: TGTGCCAGCAGTTACGGTCCGGGGGGACTGAGCTCCTACGAGCAGTACTTC

size: NA
D: TRBD1
J: TRBJ1-2
V: TRBV4-3
CDR3: CASSRETGNYGYTF
DNA: TGCGCCAGCAGCCGAGAGACAGGGAACTATGGCTACACCTTC

size: NA
D: NA
J: TRBJ2-3
V: TRBV11-1
CDR3: CASSLGWAERGTDTQYF
DNA: TGTGCCAGCAGCTTAGGGTGGGCAGAAAGAGGCACAGATACGCAGTATTTT

size: few
D: NA
J: TRBJ2-4
V: TRBV7-9
CDR3: CASSSGQPLAKNIQYF
DNA: TGTGCCAGCAGCTCAGGGCAGCCACTAGCCAAAAACATTCAGTACTTC

size: NA
D: TRBD1
J: TRBJ1-2
V: TRBV5-1
CDR3: CASSLHTKDRENYGYTF
DNA: TGCGCCAGCAGCTTGCATACAAAGGACAGGGAGAACTATGGCTACACCTTC

size: NA
D: NA
J: TRBJ1-3
V: TRBV10-3
CDR3: CAISEGGGESGNTIYF
DNA: TGTGCCATCAGTGAAGGGGGTGGGGAATCTGGAAACACCATATATTTT

size: few
D: NA
J: TRBJ2-2
V: TRBV3-1
CDR3: CASSDGQLVVTGELFF
DNA: TGTGCCAGCAGCGATGGACAGTTGGTTGTCACCGGGGAGCTGTTTTTT

size: NA
D: NA
J: TRBJ2-1
V: TRBV20-1
CDR3: CSATRTGALIYNEQFF
DNA: TGCAGTGCTACAAGAACCGGGGCCCTAATCTACAATGAGCAATTCTTC

size: few
D: NA
J: TRBJ2-4
V: TRBV4-1
CDR3: CASSPWGHRAKNIQYF
DNA: TGCGCCAGCAGCCCGTGGGGGCACCGGGCCAAAAACATTCAGTACTTC

size: many
D: TRBD2
J: TRBJ2-7
V: TRBV12-3/TRBV12-4
CDR3: CASSLGGGEQYF
DNA: TGTGCCAGCAGTTTAGGGGGGGGTGAGCAGTACTTC

size: few
D: NA
J: TRBJ1-2
V: TRBV7-2
CDR3: CASSLMQGASGYGYTF
DNA: TGTGCCAGCAGCTTAATGCAGGGCGCCTCTGGCTATGGCTACACCTTC

size: NA
D: NA
J: TRBJ2-2
V: TRBV29-1
CDR3: CSVPRMAGELFF
DNA: TGCAGCGTTCCGCGGATGGCCGGGGAGCTGTTTTTT

size: NA
D: NA
J: TRBJ1-2
V: TRBV6-1
CDR3: CASSEARPGNSYGYTF
DNA: TGTGCCAGCAGTGAAGCGCGGCCGGGAAATAGCTATGGCTACACCTTC

size: NA
D: TRBD1
J: TRBJ1-1
V: TRBV10-3
CDR3: CAISGDRDMNTEAFF
DNA: TGTGCCATCAGCGGGGACAGGGACATGAACACTGAAGCTTTCTTT

size: NA
D: TRBD2
J: TRBJ2-1
V: TRBV5-1
CDR3: CASLPGGSYNEQFF
DNA: TGCGCCAGCCTCCCGGGGGGCTCCTACAATGAGCAGTTCTTC

size: few
D: TRBD2
J: TRBJ2-3
V: TRBV3-1
CDR3: CASSLLSSGGRGDTQYF
DNA: TGTGCCAGCAGCCTCCTTTCTAGCGGGGGGAGGGGAGATACGCAGTATTTT

size: few
D: NA
J: TRBJ1-2
V: TRBV20-1
CDR3: CSASTDGLPYGYTF
DNA: TGCAGTGCTTCGACGGACGGGTTGCCTTATGGCTACACCTTC

size: NA
D: NA
J: TRBJ2-7
V: TRBV4-1
CDR3: CASSQVRVENNEQYF
DNA: TGCGCCAGCAGCCAAGTGAGAGTGGAAAACAATGAGCAGTACTTC

size: NA
D: NA
J: TRBJ2-1
V: TRBV9
CDR3: CAGSVEDISNEQFF
DNA: TGTGCCGGCAGCGTTGAGGACATTTCAAATGAGCAGTTCTTC

size: NA
D: TRBD1
J: TRBJ1-2
V: TRBV20-1
CDR3: CSAAPGQGAYGYTF
DNA: TGCAGTGCTGCACCGGGACAGGGGGCATATGGCTACACCTTC

size: NA
D: NA
J: TRBJ2-4
V: TRBV4-3
CDR3: CASSQDHGAGHKNIQYF
DNA: TGCGCCAGCAGCCAAGATCATGGCGCGGGGCACAAAAACATTCAGTACTTC

size: NA
D: NA
J: TRBJ2-3
V: TRBV5-4
CDR3: CASSSTLSDTQYF
DNA: TGTGCCAGCAGCTCCACTTTGTCAGATACGCAGTATTTT

size: NA
D: NA
J: TRBJ1-1
V: TRBV9
CDR3: CACMRGEYDTEAFF
DNA: TGTGCCTGCATGAGGGGGGAATATGACACTGAAGCTTTCTTT

size: NA
D: NA
J: TRBJ2-1
V: TRBV7-6
CDR3: CASSLGHQGGGNNEQFF
DNA: TGTGCCAGCAGCTTAGGCCACCAGGGGGGTGGGAACAATGAGCAGTTCTTC

size: NA
D: NA
J: TRBJ2-5
V: TRBV12-3/TRBV12-4
CDR3: CASSSVGAVSETQYF
DNA: TGTGCCAGCAGTAGTGTTGGGGCAGTCTCGGAGACCCAGTACTTC

size: NA
D: NA
J: TRBJ2-3
V: TRBV11-1
CDR3: CASSSRTCTQYF
DNA: TGTGCCAGCAGCTCACGGACATGTACGCAGTATTTT

size: NA
D: NA
J: TRBJ1-2
V: TRBV12-3/TRBV12-4
CDR3: CASSFRQEDGYTF
DNA: TGTGCCAGCAGTTTCAGGCAAGAAGATGGCTACACCTTC

size: few
D: NA
J: TRBJ1-2
V: TRBV5-6
CDR3: CASSLEWRINYGYTF
DNA: TGTGCCAGCAGCTTGGAGTGGAGGATAAACTATGGCTACACCTTC

size: NA
D: TRBD1
J: TRBJ2-1
V: TRBV5-5
CDR3: CASSFLPGTGNEQFF
DNA: TGTGCCAGCAGCTTCTTGCCCGGGACAGGGAATGAGCAGTTCTTC

size: NA
D: NA
J: TRBJ1-4
V: TRBV10-3
CDR3: CASSDSGREKLFF
DNA: TGTGCCTCGTCAGACAGTGGTCGTGAAAAACTGTTTTTT

size: once
D: NA
J: TRBJ1-3
V: TRBV7-9
CDR3: CASSSPPNPGNTIYF
DNA: TGTGCCAGCAGCTCACCCCCAAACCCTGGAAACACCATATATTTT

size: NA
D: NA
J: TRBJ2-1
V: TRBV3-1
CDR3: CASSQDLASDNEQFF
DNA: TGTGCCAGCAGCCAAGATTTAGCTTCGGACAATGAGCAGTTCTTC

size: NA
D: NA
J: TRBJ1-1
V: TRBV7-2
CDR3: CASSLALYITGRGNTEAFF
DNA: TGTGCCAGCAGCTTAGCGCTCTATATTACAGGGAGAGGTAACACTGAAGCTTTCTTT

size: NA
D: NA
J: TRBJ1-2
V: TRBV24-1
CDR3: CATSDLQIVFGGQGYGYTF
DNA: TGTGCCACCAGTGATTTGCAGATTGTTTTCGGGGGGCAAGGCTATGGCTACACCTTC

size: NA
D: NA
J: TRBJ1-5
V: TRBV5-1
CDR3: CASSTTGVNSNQPQHF
DNA: TGCGCCAGCAGCACTACAGGAGTGAATAGCAATCAGCCCCAGCATTTT

size: few
D: TRBD2
J: TRBJ2-1
V: TRBV11-2
CDR3: CASSSARIKRGGNEQFF
DNA: TGTGCCAGCAGCTCCGCCCGAATCAAGCGGGGGGGCAATGAGCAGTTCTTC

size: NA
D: TRBD1
J: TRBJ1-2
V: TRBV12-3/TRBV12-4
CDR3: CATIPGTGTGYTF
DNA: TGTGCCACGATTCCCGGGACAGGGACCGGCTACACCTTC

size: NA
D: TRBD2
J: TRBJ2-3
V: TRBV6-2/TRBV6-3
CDR3: CASSYLRGDTDTQYF
DNA: TGTGCCAGCAGTTACCTGCGGGGGGACACAGATACGCAGTATTTT

size: few
D: NA
J: TRBJ2-5
V: TRBV4-3
CDR3: CASSQDRSYFPERQYF
DNA: TGCGCCAGCAGCCAAGATCGATCCTACTTCCCCGAGCGGCAGTACTTC

size: few
D: NA
J: TRBJ1-2
V: TRBV3-1
CDR3: CASSPRANRGYTF
DNA: TGTGCCAGCAGCCCCCGGGCAAATAGGGGCTACACCTTC